A selection of T cell receptor beta chains follows, all from one sample in a study of T cell clusters in autoimmune cytopenias. Reprocessing the multiplex PCR reads, TCRdb reports a single entry for every CDR3 protein and omits DNA. The sample features fewer than 700 distinct CDR3 sequences, with 25% to 35% in its top ten. These data were also filed under a second study, of T cell repertoires in aging, cancer and after chemotherapy.

The sample comprised peripheral blood. The receptor set was obtained from a human donor with chronic lymphocytic leukemia. Each CDR3 is given with its conserved first and last residue. Rows may omit the clone size; those that give it use once, few, many or a size class.

v_gene	j_gene	abundance	CDR3aa
TRBV21-1	TRBJ1-6	medium-sized	CASSKEQWGPGNSPLHF
TRBV10-3	TRBJ1-1	medium-sized	CAIRTGTGASTEAFF
TRBV10-1	TRBJ1-6	medium-sized	CASSVDWNSPLHF
TRBV6-2/TRBV6-3	TRBJ2-3	large	CASSYGGSDTQYF
TRBV7-2	TRBJ2-7	medium-sized	CASSLVSGGLNYEQYF
TRBV18	TRBJ2-5	large	CASSPGLLAGPSPRETQYF
TRBV5-6	TRBJ2-5	large	CASSLNSGGAWETQYF
TRBV25-1	TRBJ1-2	.	CASRETGAFYGYTF
TRBV6-5	TRBJ2-3	.	CASSRTGLAATDTQYF
TRBV7-9	TRBJ1-1	medium-sized	CASSYRVGTEAFF
TRBV6-6	TRBJ2-3	large	CASRGTGVDTQYF
TRBV7-6	TRBJ2-1	large	CASSLHRDRGWNEQFF
TRBV14	TRBJ2-3	medium-sized	CASSQDKVGATQYF
TRBV18	TRBJ2-1	large	CASSRFTPAGAYNEQFF
TRBV12-3/TRBV12-4	TRBJ2-2	large	CASSLGRTPNTGELFF
TRBV10-3	TRBJ2-1	large	CAIRTGGPSPGNEQFF
TRBV6-2/TRBV6-3	TRBJ1-5	medium-sized	CASTGGGQPQHF
TRBV6-6	TRBJ2-3	large	CASSYTDIFTDTQYF
TRBV7-6	TRBJ1-4	large	CASSPVLREVGEKLFF
TRBV19	TRBJ1-1	large	CASTEFMNTEAFF
TRBV6-6	TRBJ1-3	large	CASSYSRRDSGNTIYF
TRBV28	TRBJ1-4	medium-sized	CASRAGNEKLFF
TRBV11-3	TRBJ2-7	.	CASSLGTVSGEQYF
TRBV6-6	TRBJ2-3	.	CASRTSGTGVDTQYF
TRBV19	TRBJ2-5	large	CASTLDGGRGTQYF
TRBV7-3	TRBJ2-1	medium-sized	CASSGTGYNEQFF
TRBV7-2	TRBJ2-1	medium-sized	CASQLVSGGANEQFF
TRBV2	TRBJ1-3	.	CASSDRTGDGNTIYF
TRBV20-1	TRBJ2-1	medium-sized	CSATDRGRTNNEQFF
TRBV20-1	TRBJ2-3	medium-sized	CSARDDTDTQYF
TRBV27	TRBJ2-3	large	CASSSSRLAGIVDTQYF
TRBV20-1	TRBJ2-1	medium-sized	CSAAEGSGGPLSYNEQFF
TRBV5-6	TRBJ2-2	large	CASSRYGYLNTGELFF
TRBV5-1	TRBJ2-3	medium-sized	CASSLEGLPPDTQYF
TRBV7-9	TRBJ2-3	.	CASSPPASGGQDVDTQYF
TRBV21-1	TRBJ1-2	.	CASSGWDRVYTF
TRBV29-1	TRBJ2-2	hyperexpanded	CSVEGTGPNTGELFF
TRBV2	TRBJ2-5	medium-sized	CASSGGLAETQYF
TRBV19	TRBJ2-7	large	CASSIGPATPYEQYF
TRBV7-6	TRBJ2-7	large	CASSHEPTGVYEQYF
TRBV7-9	TRBJ2-2	large	CASSSNPNTGELFF
TRBV20-1	TRBJ1-6	medium-sized	CSARDLVRHNSPLHF